This T cell receptor beta chain was sequenced for a study of cytomegalovirus exposure and HLA in healthy donors (dated by TCRdb to between 2016 and 2019). With respect to the entire study: In an earlier analysis of fewer than 750 of the donors, roughly 300 Gb of sequence data and 120 million or so unique TCR beta sequences from 150 million to 200 million T cells were reported. Because of strong linkage in the cohort, roughly five DR-DQ haplotypes were treated as single units for association and clustering. Of the roughly 400 genotyped donors, about 80% fell in the genetic ancestry cluster associated with self-reported Caucasian donors. Every discovery cohort repertoire had been produced on one sequencing platform. Alongside the repertoire data, information on donor age, sex, ethnicity and CMV serostatus was compiled. Across some 400 genotyped donors of the cohort, an average of roughly 250,000 unique TCR beta nucleotide sequences per donor were sequenced, and about a sixth of those sequences were non-productive. To predict cytomegalovirus infection status, the study combined high-throughput TCR immunosequencing, statistical association of individual TCRs with disease status, and machine learning. About 280 gigabases of sequencing data and around 80 million unique TCR sequences made up an early release that covered approximately 650 HLA-typed donors. In a later analysis, previously published TCR beta repertoires from 550 to 700 donors were re-analyzed and high-resolution HLA genotyping was added so that TCR occurrence patterns could be studied. The aim of the study was to test whether cataloging public T cell receptors could identify signatures of past pathogen exposure. In a later genetic analysis, genome-wide SNP genotypes for about three fifths of the 666 donors were used, and that subset was treated as a discovery cohort. Rather than drawing on any new phenotypic data, the later analysis identified candidate immune exposures from TCR beta sequences and the way those sequences occurred across donors. The study profiled the T cell repertoires of under 700 subjects by immunosequencing and related them to cytomegalovirus serostatus. HLA typing included class I and class II loci at four-digit resolution. Typing coverage varied by locus: roughly 629-640 donors for A, B, C, DRB1 and DQB1; around 560 for DQA1; 606 for DPA1; 450 to 480 for DPB1. An earlier analysis of several hundred of the donors applied high-throughput TCR beta sequencing to assess whether each TCR beta V gene segment acted as functional or pseudogenic. Along with the roughly 610-subject first cohort, a separate validation cohort of 120 different subjects was used.

The cohort comprised around 700 healthy bone marrow donors. At the time of sampling, all cohort members were nominally healthy, though unrecorded immune exposures were likely present. The donor was CMV seropositive and was included in the group of 250 to 350 seropositive cohort members. Each donor provided a peripheral blood sample, and peripheral blood mononuclear cells were used for TCR beta sequencing. The Qiagen DNeasy Blood Extraction Kit was used to extract genomic DNA from the blood cell samples. The paper as a whole reports these results and caveats: Most CMV-associated TCR beta chains appeared to be HLA-restricted in a later analysis, and the HLA associations seemed to be driven largely by CMV exposure. Because the 87-base-pair reads could not distinguish some IMGT-functional V segments, including TRBV6-2 and TRBV6-3, those segments were excluded. Because some donors lacked HLA typing at each locus, the association tests relied only on the typed subset. The authors suggested that the approach could potentially be extended to other disease states and immunological phenotypes. Specific HLA alleles were associated with 16,951 TCR beta sequences at a false discovery rate of 0.05 in a later analysis. According to a later analysis, parvovirus B19, influenza, CMV and Epstein-Barr virus appeared linked to several top co-occurrence clusters. Presence/absence analyses assumed roughly uniform sequencing depth across donors, an assumption that may not hold. Immune exposure information for the cohort was limited to CMV serostatus. A later genetic analysis reported fewer N-insertions in productive TCRs among donors in an Asian-associated ancestry cluster than the approximately 700-donor mean. In both the original and validation cohorts, the classifier was reported to diagnose cytomegalovirus status with high specificity and sensitivity. In a later analysis, TCR association rates were found to vary across HLA loci, with the most associated TCRs seen for DRB1 alleles and the fewest for HLA-C alleles. In vitro tests confirmed that a few of the cytomegalovirus-associated TCR beta chains recognize cytomegalovirus antigens. A cluster of highly shared sequence variants was judged likely to represent a technical artifact of the sequencing pipeline. The study listed 150 to 200 TCR beta chains as associated with cytomegalovirus. A further reported finding was that TCR beta sequences accurately predicted the HLA-A and HLA-B alleles for most subjects in the first cohort. An earlier analysis of roughly 570 of the donors showed that most TCR beta V segments appeared in productive rearrangements either about 87% or about 30% of the time, which broadly matched IMGT annotations. Most TCR sequences were seen in very few donors, while some public TCRs were found in many individuals. Assigning TCR associations to individual alleles was difficult when HLA alleles, especially DR and DQ, strongly co-occurred. Fewer than 20 rarely observed V segments, including chromosome 9 orphons, were excluded from the earlier analysis of about 500 of the donors because counts were too low. Linkage disequilibrium might explain the correlated functional status among segregating V segments, but an unknown experimental factor could not be excluded. The cohort was sequenced for TCR beta chains only, and without alpha or paired-chain data the features that could be detected were limited. Compared with equally common non-associated chains, HLA-associated TCR beta chains in a later analysis were more clonally expanded and had lower generation probabilities. In a later genetic analysis, a missense DCLRE1C variant was associated with V-gene and J-gene trimming of TCR beta chains, and the association was replicated in an independent cohort.

Libraries were prepared through the immunoSEQ multiplex PCR assay. A mixture of 60 forward primers for TCR Vbeta segments and 13 reverse primers for TCR Jbeta segments was used in the multiplex PCR. Amplification of the CDR3 region of rearranged TCR beta genes was performed with a multiplex PCR assay on genomic DNA. On the Illumina HiSeq System, the amplified TCR beta libraries were sequenced as 87-base-pair reads. The source study handled its data this way. Across the roughly 670 repertoires, a later analysis counted some 80 million unique TCR beta chains, 8.5 million to 12 million of which were shared by at least two donors. Raw reads were error-corrected and collapsed into unique sequences with a nearest-neighbor algorithm that merged closely related sequences to remove PCR and sequencing errors. V, D and J gene segments were assigned by aligning CDR3 sequences to IMGT reference sequences. For a sequence to be retained, at least a six-nucleotide match to both a V gene segment and a J gene segment was required. Rearrangements were classified as productive when the CDR3 lacked stop codons and remained in frame with V and J, and all other rearrangements were classified as non-productive. CDR3 was defined by IMGT convention, running from the second conserved V-encoded cysteine to the conserved J-encoded phenylalanine. The earlier analysis of about 610 of the donors excluded any sequence lacking an unambiguous match to a single V gene segment. An earlier analysis of 500 to 700 of the donors classified V segments as functional when productive rearrangements were above 56.7% and as segregating when the standard deviation between donors was above 5%. A statistical classification framework was built to diagnose cytomegalovirus status from the catalog of TCR beta chain sequences. V and J gene assignment, in a later analysis, came from comparing TCR nucleotide sequences with IMGT/GENE-DB human TR gene sequences. Using the TCRdist pipeline, a later analysis assigned CDR3 sequences along with most-parsimonious VDJ recombination scenarios. In a later analysis, each TCR beta chain was defined by its CDR3 amino acid sequence together with its V-gene family, and reads without a unique V-gene family were excluded. To address suspected cross-contamination and a sequencing artifact, a later analysis removed under 600 highly shared, low-generation-probability nucleotide sequences. In a later analysis, a clonal expansion index for each public chain was calculated from normalized within-repertoire ranks of inferred template counts. In a later analysis, generation probabilities were computed with a VDJ recombination model fitted to out-of-frame rearrangements, and the resulting probabilities were checked against IGoR. In a later analysis, TCR-TCR, TCR-HLA and TCR-CMV co-occurrence was scored with hypergeometric tests, and a repertoire-size bias correction was applied to TCR pairs. False discovery rates were estimated in a later analysis by permuting HLA or CMV assignments 20 times. In a later analysis, co-occurring TCRs were grouped using DBSCAN, and TCRdist sequence similarity was added for clustering within HLA-allele-positive subsets. Co-occurrence clustering excluded repertoires with fewer than 30,000 or more than 120,000 public chains, plus five with anomalous nucleotide sharing. TCRdb limited this immuneACCESS table to in-frame rearrangements with V and J called. A share of clones is missing; checked studies link under half to unresolved V genes, and the rest is unexplained. V and J calls and clone size are given by that table; D and trimming were obtained from the DNA. In this sample the table shows hundreds of thousands of clones, roughly 87% of which occur a single time. Approximately 6% of the sample goes to the ten largest clones.

CDR1 LNHDA and CDR2 SQIVND were looked up in the germline V gene (reference sequence). The junction carries 11 bases between V and J, which are trimmed by 7 bases and 0 bases respectively. The CDR3 covers 14 residues, taking in both the cysteine and the phenylalanine. The entry retains the CDR3 DNA only, 42 bases that are in frame from base 1. This clone was detected only once. This receptor's antigen is unknown. No much larger clone exists at a distance of one base, and base qualities are not known. This receptor was taken from a man in his forties or fifties in good health and CMV-seropositive. The sample comprised PBMCs. The chain is made from TRBV19 and TRBJ2-3; the D gene remains uncertain. CDR3 region: CASTRTPSTDTQYF. At the DNA level, the sequence is TGTGCCAGTACGCGTACCCCTAGCACAGATACGCAGTATTTT.